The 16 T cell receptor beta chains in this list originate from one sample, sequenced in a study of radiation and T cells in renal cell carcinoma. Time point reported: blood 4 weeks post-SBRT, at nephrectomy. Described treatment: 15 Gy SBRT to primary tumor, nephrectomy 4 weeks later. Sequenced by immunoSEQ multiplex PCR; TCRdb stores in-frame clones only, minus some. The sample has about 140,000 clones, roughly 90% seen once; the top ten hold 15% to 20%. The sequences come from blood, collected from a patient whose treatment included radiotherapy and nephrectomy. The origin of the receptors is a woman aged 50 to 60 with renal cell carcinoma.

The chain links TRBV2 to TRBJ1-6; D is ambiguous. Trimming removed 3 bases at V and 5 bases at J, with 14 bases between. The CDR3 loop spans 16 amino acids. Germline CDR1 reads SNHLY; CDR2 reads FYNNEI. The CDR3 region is CASSDRQPSNNSPLHF. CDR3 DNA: TGTGCCAGCAGTGACCGGCAGCCGTCCAATAATTCACCCCTCCACTTT.

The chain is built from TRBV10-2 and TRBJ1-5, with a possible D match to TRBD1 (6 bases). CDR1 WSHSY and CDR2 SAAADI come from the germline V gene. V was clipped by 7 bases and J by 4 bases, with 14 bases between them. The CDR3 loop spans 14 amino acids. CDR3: CASTGTGRNQPQHF. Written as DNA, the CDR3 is TGCGCCAGCACAGGTACAGGGAGGAATCAGCCCCAGCATTTT.

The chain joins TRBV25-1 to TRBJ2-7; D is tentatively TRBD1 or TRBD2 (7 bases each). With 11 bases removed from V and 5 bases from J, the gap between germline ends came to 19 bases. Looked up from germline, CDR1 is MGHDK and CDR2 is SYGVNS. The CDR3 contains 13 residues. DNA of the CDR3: TGTGCCTCCCGGGGAGGGGGCAAGAACGAGCAGTACTTC. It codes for CASRGGGKNEQYF.

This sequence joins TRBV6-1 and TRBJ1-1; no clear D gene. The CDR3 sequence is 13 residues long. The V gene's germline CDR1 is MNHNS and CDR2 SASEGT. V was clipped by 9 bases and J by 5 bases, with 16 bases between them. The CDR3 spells CASAKESETEAFF. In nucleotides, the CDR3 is TGTGCCAGTGCTAAAGAATCAGAAACTGAAGCTTTCTTT.

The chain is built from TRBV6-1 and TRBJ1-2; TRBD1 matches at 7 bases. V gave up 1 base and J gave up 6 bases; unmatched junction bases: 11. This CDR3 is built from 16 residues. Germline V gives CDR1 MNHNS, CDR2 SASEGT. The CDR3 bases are TGTGCCAGCAGTGAAGAATTCCGGGGGCAGGGGGATGGCTACACCTTC. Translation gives CASSEEFRGQGDGYTF.

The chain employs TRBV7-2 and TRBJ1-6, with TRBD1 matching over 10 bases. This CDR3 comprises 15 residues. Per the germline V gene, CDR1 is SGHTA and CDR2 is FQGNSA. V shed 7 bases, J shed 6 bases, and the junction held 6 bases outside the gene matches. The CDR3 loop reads CASILTGGINSPLHF. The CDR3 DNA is TGTGCCAGCATCCTGACAGGGGGCATTAATTCACCCCTCCACTTT.

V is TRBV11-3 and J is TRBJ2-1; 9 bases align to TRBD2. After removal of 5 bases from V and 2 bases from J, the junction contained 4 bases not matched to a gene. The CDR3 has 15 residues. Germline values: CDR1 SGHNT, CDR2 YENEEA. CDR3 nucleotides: TGTGCCAGCAGCCCGACTAGCGGAACCTACAATGAGCAGTTCTTC. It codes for CASSPTSGTYNEQFF.

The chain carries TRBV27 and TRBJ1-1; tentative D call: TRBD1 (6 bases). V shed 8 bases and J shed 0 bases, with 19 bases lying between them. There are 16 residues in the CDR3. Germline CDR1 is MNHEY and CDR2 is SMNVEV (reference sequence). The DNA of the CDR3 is TGTGCCAGCGCCGACAGGAGAACGGGAATGAACACTGAAGCTTTCTTT. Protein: CASADRRTGMNTEAFF.

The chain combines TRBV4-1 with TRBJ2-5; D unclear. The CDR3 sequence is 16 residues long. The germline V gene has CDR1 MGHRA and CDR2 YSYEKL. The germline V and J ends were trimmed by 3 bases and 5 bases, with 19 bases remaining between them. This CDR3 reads CASSQERTRGRETQYF. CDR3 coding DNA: TGCGCCAGCAGCCAGGAAAGGACCCGAGGAAGGGAGACCCAGTACTTC.

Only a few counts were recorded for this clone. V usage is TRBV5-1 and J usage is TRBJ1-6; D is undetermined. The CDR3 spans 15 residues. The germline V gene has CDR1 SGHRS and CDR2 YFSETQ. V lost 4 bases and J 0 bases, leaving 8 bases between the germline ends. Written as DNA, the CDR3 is TGCGCCAGCAGCCTTCTGAGCTCCTATAATTCACCCCTCCACTTT. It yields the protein CASSLLSSYNSPLHF.

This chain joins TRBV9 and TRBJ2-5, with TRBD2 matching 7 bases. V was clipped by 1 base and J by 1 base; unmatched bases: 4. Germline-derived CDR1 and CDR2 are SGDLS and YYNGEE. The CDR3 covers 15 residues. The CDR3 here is CASSVSGGGQETQYF. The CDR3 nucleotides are TGTGCCAGCAGCGTATCTGGCGGGGGCCAAGAGACCCAGTACTTC.

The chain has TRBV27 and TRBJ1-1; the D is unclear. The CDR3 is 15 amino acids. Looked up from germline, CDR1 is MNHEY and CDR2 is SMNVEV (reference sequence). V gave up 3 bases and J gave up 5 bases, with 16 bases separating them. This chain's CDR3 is CASSFRPFLGTEAFF. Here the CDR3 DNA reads TGTGCCAGCAGTTTCCGACCCTTCTTGGGGACTGAAGCTTTCTTT.

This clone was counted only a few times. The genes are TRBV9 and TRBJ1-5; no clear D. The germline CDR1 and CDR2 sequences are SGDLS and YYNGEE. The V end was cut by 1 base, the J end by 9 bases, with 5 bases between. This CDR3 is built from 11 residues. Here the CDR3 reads CASSVLGPQHF. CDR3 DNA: TGTGCCAGCAGCGTATTGGGGCCCCAGCATTTT.

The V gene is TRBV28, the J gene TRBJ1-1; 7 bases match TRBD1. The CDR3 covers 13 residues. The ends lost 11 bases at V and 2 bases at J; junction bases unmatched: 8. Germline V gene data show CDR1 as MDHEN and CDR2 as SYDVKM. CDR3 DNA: TGTGCCGGCCGGGACAGCCAAAACACTGAAGCTTTCTTT. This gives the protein CAGRDSQNTEAFF.

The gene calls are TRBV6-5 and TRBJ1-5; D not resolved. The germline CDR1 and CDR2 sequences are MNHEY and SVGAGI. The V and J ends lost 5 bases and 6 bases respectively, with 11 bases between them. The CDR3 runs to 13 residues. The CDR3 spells CASSEVLGQPQHF. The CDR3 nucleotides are TGTGCCAGCAGTGAAGTTCTGGGTCAGCCCCAGCATTTT.

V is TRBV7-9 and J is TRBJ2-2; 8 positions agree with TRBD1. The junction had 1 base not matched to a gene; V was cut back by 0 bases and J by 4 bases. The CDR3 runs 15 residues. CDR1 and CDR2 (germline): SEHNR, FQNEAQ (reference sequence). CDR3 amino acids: CASSLAGTGTGELFF. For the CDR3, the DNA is TGTGCCAGCAGCTTAGCTGGGACAGGCACCGGGGAGCTGTTTTTT.